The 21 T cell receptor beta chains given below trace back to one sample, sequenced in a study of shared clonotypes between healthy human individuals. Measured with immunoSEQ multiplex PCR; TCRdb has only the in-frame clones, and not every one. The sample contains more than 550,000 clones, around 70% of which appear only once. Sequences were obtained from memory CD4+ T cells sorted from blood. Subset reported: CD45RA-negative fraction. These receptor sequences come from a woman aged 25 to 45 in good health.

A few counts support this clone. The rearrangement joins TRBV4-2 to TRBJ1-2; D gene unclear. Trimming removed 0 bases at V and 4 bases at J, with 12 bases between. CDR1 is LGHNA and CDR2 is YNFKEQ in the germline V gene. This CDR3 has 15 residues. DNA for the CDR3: TGTGCCAGCAGCCAAGATCGAGGAGGCGCCTATGGCTACACCTTC. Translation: CASSQDRGGAYGYTF.

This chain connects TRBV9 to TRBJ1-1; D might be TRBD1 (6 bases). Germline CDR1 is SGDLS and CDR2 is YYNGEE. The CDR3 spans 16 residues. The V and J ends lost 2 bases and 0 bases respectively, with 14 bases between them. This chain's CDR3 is CASSVGLQGMNTEAFF. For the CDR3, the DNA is TGTGCCAGCAGCGTGGGCCTCCAGGGGATGAACACTGAAGCTTTCTTT.

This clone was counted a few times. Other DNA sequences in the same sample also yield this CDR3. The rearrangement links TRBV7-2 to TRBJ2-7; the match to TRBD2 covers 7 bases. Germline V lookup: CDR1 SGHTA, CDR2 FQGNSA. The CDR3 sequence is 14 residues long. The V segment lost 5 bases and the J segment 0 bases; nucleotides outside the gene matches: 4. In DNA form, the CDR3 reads TGTGCCAGCAGCCAGCAGCGGGACTCCTACGAGCAGTACTTC. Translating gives CASSQQRDSYEQYF. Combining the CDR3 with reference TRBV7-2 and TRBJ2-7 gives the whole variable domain GAGVSQSPSNKVTEKGKDVELRCDPISGHTALYWYRQSLGQGLEFLIYFQGNSAPDKSGLPSDRFSAERTGGSVSTLTIQRTQQEDSAVYLCASSQQRDSYEQYFGPGTRLTVT.

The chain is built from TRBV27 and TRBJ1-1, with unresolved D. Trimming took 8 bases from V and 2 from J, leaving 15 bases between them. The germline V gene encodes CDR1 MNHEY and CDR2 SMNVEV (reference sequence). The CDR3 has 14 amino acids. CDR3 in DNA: TGTGCCAGCGCCAGGCAGCTGTTAAACACTGAAGCTTTCTTT. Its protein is CASARQLLNTEAFF.

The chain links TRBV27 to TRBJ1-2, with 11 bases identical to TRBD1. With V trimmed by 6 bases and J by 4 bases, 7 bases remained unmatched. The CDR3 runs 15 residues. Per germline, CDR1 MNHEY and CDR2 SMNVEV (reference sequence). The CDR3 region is CASRPRTGGAYGYTF. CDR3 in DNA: TGTGCCAGCAGACCCAGGACAGGGGGCGCCTATGGCTACACCTTC.

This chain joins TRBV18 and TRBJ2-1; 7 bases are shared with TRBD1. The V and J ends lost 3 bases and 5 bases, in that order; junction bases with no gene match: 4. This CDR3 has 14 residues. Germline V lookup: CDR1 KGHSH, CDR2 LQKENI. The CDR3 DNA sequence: TGTGCCAGCTCACCCGGGACAGCCAACAATGAGCAGTTCTTC. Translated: CASSPGTANNEQFF.

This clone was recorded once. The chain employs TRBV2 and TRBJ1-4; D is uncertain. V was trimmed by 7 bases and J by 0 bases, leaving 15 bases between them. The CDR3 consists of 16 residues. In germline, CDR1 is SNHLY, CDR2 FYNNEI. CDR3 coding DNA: TGTGCCAGCACTTTAACAGAACTTGCAACTAATGAAAAACTGTTTTTT. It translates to CASTLTELATNEKLFF.

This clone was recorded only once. The CDR3 spells CASSQDRGGGTGTGELFF. CDR3 nucleotides: TGCGCCAGCAGCCAAGATCGGGGGGGCGGTACGGGCACCGGGGAGCTGTTTTTT. The chain carries TRBV4-1 and TRBJ2-2; TRBD2 matches at 8 bases. The V gene's germline CDR1 is MGHRA and CDR2 YSYEKL. This CDR3 has 18 amino acids. Losses at the gene ends were 0 bases for V and 4 bases for J; bases not matched to a gene: 10.

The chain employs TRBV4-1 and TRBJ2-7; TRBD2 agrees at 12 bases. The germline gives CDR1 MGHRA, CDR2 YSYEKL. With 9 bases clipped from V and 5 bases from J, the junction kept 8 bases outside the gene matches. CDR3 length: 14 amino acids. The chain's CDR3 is CASSGTSGLHEQYF. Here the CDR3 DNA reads TGCGCCAGTTCCGGGACTAGCGGGCTCCACGAGCAGTACTTC.

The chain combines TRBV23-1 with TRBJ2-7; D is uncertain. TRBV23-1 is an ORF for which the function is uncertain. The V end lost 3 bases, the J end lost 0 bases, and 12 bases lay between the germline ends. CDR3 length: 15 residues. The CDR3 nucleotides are TGCGCCAGCAGTCAGTCGACGGAGAGCTCCTACGAGCAGTACTTC. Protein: CASSQSTESSYEQYF.

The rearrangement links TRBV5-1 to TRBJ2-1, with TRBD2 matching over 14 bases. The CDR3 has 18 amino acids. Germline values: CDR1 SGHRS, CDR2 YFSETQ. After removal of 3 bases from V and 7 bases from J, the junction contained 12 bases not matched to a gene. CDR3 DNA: TGCGCCAGCAGCTCCACCCCGACAGGGACTAGCGGGAGTAATGAGCAGTTCTTC. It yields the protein CASSSTPTGTSGSNEQFF.

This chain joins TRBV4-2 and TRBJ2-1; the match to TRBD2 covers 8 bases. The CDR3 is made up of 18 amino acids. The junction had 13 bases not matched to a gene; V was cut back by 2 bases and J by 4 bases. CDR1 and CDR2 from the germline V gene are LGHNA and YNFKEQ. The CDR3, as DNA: TGTGCCAGCAGCCAATCCATTGCGGCGGGAGGATTATACAATGAGCAGTTCTTC. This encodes CASSQSIAAGGLYNEQFF.

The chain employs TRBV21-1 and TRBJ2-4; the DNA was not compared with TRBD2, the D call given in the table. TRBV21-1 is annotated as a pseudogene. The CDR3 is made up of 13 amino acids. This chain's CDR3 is CAIVGGAKNIQYF. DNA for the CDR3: TGTGCCATAGTGGGGGGAGCCAAAAACATTCAGTACTTC.

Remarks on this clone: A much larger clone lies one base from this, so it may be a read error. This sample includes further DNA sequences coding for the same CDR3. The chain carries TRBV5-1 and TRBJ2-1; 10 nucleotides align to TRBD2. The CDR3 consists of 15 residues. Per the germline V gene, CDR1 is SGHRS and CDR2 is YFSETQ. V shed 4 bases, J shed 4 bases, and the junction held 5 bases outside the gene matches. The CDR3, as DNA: TGCGCCAGCAGCCTGTCTAGCGGGGGTTACAATGAGCAGTTCTTC. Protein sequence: CASSLSSGGYNEQFF.

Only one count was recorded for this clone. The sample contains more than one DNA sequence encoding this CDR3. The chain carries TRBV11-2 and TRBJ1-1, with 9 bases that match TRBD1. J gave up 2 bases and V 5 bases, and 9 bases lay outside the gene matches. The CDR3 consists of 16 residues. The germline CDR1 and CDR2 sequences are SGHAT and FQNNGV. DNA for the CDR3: TGTGCCAGCAGCAGCAGGACAGGGGTGGCAAACACTGAAGCTTTCTTT. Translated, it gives CASSSRTGVANTEAFF.

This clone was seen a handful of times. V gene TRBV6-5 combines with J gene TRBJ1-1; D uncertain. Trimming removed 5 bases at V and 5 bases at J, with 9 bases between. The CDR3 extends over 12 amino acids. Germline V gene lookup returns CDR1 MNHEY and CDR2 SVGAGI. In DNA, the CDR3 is TGTGCCAGCAGTCGCCCGGATACTGAAGCTTTCTTT. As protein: CASSRPDTEAFF.

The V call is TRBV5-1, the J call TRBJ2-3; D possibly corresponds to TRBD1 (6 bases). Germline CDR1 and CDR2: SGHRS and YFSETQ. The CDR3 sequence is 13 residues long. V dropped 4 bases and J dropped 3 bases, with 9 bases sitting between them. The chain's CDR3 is CASSTGTTDTQYF. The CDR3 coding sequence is TGCGCCAGCAGCACCGGGACAACAGATACGCAGTATTTT.

CDR3 DNA sequence: TGTGCCTGGAGTGTACCCCCCGGAGGGGGGAAACTGTTTTTT. It specifies CAWSVPPGGGKLFF. J is TRBJ1-4 and V is TRBV30; TRBD1 is a possible D gene (6 bases). V gave up 0 bases and J gave up 11 bases, with 16 bases separating them. CDR1 is GTSNPN, CDR2 SVGIG, per germline (reference sequence). The CDR3 consists of 14 residues. The full variable domain, completed using reference TRBV30 and TRBJ1-4, is SQTIHQWPATLVQPVGSPLSLECTVEGTSNPNLYWYRQAAGRGLQLLFYSVGIGQISSEVPQNLSASRPQDRQFILSSKKLLLSDSGFYLCAWSVPPGGGKLFFGSGTQLSVL.

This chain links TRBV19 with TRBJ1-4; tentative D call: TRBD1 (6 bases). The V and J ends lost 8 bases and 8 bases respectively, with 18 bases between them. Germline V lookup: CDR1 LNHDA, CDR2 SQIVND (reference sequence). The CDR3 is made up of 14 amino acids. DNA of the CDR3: TGTGCCAGTCAGGACAGTTCATCTCGCGAAAAACTGTTTTTT. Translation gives CASQDSSSREKLFF.

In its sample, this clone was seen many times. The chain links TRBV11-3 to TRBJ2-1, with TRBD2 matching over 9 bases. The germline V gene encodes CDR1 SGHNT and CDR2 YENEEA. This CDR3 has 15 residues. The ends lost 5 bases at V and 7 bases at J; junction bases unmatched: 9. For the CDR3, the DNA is TGTGCCAGCAGCCCGAGCGGGAGGATATCAAATGAGCAGTTCTTC. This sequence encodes CASSPSGRISNEQFF.

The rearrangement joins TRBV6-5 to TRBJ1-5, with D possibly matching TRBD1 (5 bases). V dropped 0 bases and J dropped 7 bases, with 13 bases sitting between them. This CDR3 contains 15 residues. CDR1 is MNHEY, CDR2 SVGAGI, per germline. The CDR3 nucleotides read TGTGCCAGCAGTTACTCGACGGTAGGGGAGCAGCCCCAGCATTTT. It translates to CASSYSTVGEQPQHF.